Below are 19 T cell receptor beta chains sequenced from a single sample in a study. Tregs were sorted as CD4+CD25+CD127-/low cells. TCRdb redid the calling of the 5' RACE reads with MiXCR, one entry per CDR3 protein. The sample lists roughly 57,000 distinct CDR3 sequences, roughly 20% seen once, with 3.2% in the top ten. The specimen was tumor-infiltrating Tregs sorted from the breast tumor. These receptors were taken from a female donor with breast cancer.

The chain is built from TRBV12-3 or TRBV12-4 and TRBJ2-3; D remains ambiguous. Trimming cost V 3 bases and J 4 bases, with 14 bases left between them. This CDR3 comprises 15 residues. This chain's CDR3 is CASSFLISRADTQYF. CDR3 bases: TGTGCCAGCAGTTTTCTGATCAGCCGCGCAGATACGCAGTATTTT.

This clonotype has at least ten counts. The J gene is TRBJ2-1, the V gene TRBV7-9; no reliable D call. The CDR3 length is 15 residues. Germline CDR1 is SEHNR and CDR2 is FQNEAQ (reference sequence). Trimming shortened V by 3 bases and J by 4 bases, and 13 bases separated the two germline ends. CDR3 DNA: TGTGCCAGCAGCTTGTCCTTGGTGCAGTACAATGAGCAGTTCTTC. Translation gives CASSLSLVQYNEQFF.

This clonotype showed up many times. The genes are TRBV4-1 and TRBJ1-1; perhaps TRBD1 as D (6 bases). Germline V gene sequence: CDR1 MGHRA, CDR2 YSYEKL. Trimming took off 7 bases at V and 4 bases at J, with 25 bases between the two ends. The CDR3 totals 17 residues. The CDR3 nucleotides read TGCGCCAGCACCAAGCAAGATCTGTTCCTCAGGGGCACTGAAGCTTTCTTT. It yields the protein CASTKQDLFLRGTEAFF.

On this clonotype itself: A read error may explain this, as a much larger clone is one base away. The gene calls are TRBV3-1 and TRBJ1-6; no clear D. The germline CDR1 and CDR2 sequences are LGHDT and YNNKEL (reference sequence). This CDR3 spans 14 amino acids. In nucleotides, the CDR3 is TGTGCCAGAAGCCAAGATATGGGAGATACACCCCTCCACTTT. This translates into CARSQDMGDTPLHF.

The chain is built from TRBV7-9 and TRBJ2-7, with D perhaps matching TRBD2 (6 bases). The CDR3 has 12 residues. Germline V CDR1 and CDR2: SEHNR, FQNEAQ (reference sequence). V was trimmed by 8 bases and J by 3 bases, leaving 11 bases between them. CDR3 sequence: CASAGRSYEQYF. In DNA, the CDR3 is TGTGCCAGCGCGGGGAGGAGCTACGAGCAGTACTTC. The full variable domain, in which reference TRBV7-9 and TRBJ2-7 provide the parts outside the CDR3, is DTGVSQNPRHKITKRGQNVTFRCDPISEHNRLYWYRQTLGQGPEFLTYFQNEAQLEKSRLLSDRFSAERPKGSFSTLEIQRTEQGDSAMYLCASAGRSYEQYFGPGTRLTVT.

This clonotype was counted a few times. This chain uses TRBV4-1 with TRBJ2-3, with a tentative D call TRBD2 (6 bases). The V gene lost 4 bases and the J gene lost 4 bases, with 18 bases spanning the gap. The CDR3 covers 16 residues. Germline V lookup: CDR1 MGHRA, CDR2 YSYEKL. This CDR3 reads CASSLSRMGRPDTQYF. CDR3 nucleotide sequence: TGCGCCAGCAGCCTTTCGAGGATGGGGAGGCCAGATACGCAGTATTTT.

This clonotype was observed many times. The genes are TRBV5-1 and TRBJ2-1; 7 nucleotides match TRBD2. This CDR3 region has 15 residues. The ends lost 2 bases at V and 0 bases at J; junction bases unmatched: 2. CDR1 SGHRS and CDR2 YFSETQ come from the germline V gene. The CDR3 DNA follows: TGCGCCAGCAGCTTAGCGGGGAGCTCCTACAATGAGCAGTTCTTC. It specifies CASSLAGSSYNEQFF.

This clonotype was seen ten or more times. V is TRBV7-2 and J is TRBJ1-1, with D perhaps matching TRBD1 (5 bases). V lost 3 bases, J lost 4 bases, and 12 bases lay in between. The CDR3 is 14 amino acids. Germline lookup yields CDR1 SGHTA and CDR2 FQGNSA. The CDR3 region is CASSLATQVTEAFF. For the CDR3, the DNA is TGTGCCAGCAGCTTGGCAACACAGGTCACTGAAGCTTTCTTT.

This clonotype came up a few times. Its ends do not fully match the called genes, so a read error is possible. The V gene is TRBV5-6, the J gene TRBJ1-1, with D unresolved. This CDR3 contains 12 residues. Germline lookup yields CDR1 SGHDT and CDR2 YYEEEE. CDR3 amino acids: CASSPHDTEAVF. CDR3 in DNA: TGTGCCAGCAGCCCCCATGACACTGAAGCTGTCTTT.

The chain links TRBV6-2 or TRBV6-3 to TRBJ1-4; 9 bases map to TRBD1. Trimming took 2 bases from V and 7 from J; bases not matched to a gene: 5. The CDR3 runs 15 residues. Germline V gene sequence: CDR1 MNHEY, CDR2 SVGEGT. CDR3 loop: CASSYAGTGSEKLFF. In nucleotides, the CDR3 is TGTGCCAGCAGTTACGCCGGGACAGGGAGTGAAAAACTGTTTTTT.

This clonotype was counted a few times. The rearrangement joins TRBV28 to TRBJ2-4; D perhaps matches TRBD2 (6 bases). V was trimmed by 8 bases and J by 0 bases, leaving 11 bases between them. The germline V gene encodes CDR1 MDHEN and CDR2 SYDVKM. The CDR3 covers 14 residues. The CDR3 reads CASHEGLAKNIQYF. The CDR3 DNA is TGTGCCAGCCACGAGGGACTAGCCAAAAACATTCAGTACTTC.

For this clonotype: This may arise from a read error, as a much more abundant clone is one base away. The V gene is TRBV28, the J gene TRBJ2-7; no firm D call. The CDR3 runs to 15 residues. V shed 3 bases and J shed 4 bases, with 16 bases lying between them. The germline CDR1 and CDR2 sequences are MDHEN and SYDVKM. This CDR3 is CASSFPSHGRYEQYF. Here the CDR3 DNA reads TGTGCCAGCAGTTTTCCCAGCCATGGAAGGTACGAGCAGTACTTC.

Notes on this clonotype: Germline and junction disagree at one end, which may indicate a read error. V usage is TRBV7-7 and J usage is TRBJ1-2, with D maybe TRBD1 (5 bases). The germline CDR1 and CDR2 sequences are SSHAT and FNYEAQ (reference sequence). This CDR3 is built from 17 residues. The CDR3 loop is CASSSRGCTQGLYGYTF. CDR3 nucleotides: TGTGCTAGCAGCTCCCGGGGTTGTACGCAGGGACTCTATGGCTACACCTTC.

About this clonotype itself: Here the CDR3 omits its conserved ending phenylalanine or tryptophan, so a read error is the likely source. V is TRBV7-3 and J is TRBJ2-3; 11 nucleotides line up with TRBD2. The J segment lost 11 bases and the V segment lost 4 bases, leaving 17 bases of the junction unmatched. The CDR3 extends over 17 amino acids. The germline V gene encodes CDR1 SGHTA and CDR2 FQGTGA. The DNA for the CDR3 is TGTGCCAGCAGCTCCCCAAGGGAAACTAGCGGGGGCCTGATGCAGTATCTT. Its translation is CASSSPRETSGGLMQYL.

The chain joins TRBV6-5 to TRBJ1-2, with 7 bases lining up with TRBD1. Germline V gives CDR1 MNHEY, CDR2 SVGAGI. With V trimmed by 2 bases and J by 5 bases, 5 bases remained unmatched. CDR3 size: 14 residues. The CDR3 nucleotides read TGTGCCAGCAGTTACGGACAGGCGTTATATGGCTACACCTTC. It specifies CASSYGQALYGYTF.

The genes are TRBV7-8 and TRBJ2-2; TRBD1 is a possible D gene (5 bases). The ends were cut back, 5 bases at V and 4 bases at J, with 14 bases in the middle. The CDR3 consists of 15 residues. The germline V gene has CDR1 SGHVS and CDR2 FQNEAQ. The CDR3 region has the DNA TGTGCCAGCAGCCTAAATGGGGCCTTCACCGGGGAGCTGTTTTTT. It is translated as CASSLNGAFTGELFF.

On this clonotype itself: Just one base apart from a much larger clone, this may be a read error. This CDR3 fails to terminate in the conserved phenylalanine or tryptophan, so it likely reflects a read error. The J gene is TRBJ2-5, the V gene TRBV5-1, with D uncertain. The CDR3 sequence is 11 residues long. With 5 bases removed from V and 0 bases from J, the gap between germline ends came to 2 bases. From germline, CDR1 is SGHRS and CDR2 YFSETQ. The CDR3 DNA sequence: TGCGCCAGCAGGGACCAAGAGACCCAGTACTCC. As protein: CASRDQETQYS.

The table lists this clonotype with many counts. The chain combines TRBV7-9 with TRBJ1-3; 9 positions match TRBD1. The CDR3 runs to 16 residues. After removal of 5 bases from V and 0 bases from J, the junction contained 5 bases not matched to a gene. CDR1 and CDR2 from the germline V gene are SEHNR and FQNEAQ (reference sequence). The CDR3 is CASSLTGGFSGNTIYF. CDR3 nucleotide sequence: TGTGCCAGCAGCCTGACAGGGGGATTCTCTGGAAACACCATATATTTT.

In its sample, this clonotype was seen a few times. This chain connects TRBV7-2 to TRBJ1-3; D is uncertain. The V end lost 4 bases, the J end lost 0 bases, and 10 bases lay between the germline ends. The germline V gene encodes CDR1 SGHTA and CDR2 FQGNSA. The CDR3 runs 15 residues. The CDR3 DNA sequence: TGTGCCAGCAGCTCCTACTTGCACTCTGGAAACACCATATATTTT. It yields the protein CASSSYLHSGNTIYF.